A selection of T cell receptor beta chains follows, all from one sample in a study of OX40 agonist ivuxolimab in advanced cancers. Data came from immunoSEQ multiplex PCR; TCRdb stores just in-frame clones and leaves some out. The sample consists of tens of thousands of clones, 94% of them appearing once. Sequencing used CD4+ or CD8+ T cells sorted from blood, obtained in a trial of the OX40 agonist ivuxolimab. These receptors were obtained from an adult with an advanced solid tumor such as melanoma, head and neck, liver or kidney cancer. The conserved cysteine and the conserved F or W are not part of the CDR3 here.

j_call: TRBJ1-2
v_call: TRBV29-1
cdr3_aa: SVEGTGAGYT

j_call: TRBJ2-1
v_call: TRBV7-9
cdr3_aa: ASSLDSSGLASYNEQF

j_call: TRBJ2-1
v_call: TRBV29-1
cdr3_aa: SVGDGYNEQF

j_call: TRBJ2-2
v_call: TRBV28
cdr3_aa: ATSLGDFNTGELF

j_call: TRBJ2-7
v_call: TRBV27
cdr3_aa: ASSLRGVGGSSYEQY

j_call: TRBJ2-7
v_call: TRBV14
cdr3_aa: ASSHGSYEQY

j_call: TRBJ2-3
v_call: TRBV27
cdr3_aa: ASSITGASTDTQY

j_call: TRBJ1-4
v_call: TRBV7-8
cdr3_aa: ASSLPKRGEKLF

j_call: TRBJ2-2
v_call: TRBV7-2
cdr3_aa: ASSPRLAELGGELF

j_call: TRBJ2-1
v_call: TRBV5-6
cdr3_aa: ASVPGLAAYNEQF

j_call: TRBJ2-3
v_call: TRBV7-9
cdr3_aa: ASSLPAGLAGEADTQY

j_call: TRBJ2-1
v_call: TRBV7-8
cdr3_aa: ASSRLVAGGPSGDEQF

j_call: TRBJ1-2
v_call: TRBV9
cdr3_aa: ASSPLGQGGGYT

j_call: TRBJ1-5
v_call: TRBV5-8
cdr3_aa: ASSLEGKSNQPQH

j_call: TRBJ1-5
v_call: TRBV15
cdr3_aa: ATSMDRVSNQPQH

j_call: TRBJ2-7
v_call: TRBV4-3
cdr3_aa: ASSYNRDRLYEQY

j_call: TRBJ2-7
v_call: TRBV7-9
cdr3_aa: ASRDRGSYEQY

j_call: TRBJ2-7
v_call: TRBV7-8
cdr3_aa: ASSLVAALSSYEQY

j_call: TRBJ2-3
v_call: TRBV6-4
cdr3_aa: ASSDYVAGVGTQY

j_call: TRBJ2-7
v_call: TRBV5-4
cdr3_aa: ASSPGERVYEQY

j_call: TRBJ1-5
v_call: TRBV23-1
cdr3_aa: ASSQSGTPNQPQH

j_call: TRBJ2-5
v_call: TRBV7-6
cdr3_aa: ASSFRQGVAETQY

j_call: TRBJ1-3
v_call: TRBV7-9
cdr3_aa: ASTPGSSGNTIY

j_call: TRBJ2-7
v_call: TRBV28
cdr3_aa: ATSGTVDNEQY

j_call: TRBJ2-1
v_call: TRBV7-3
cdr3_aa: ASSDAGTTISYNEQF

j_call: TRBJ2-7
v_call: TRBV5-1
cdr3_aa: ASSLAGNHYEQY

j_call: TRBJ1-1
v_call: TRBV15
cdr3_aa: ATSRAGVTEAF

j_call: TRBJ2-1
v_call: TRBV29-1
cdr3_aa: SDVAGYTYNEQF

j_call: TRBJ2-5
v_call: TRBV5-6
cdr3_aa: ASSSLQETQY

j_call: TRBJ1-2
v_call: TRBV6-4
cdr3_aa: ASSDGSHSVGYT

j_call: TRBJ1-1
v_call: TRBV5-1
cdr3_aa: ASSDGRLNTEAF

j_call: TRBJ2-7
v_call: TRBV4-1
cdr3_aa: ASSQESSGGHEQY

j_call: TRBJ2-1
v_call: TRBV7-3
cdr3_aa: ASSWTGRGDEQF

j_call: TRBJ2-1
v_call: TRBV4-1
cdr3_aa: ASSQAGLAGDNEQF

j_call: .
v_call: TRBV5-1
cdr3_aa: ASSWGERDTYEQY

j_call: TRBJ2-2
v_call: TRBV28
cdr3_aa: ASSDNRDTGELF

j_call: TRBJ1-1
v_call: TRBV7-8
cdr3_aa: ASSFEEDRADTEAF

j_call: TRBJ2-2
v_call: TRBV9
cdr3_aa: ASSVRESNTGELF

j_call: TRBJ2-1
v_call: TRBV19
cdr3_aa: ASSIMLQNEQF